The 16 T cell receptor beta chains below all came from one sample that was sequenced in a study of T cell responses to AZD1222 COVID-19 vaccine. The table came from immunoSEQ multiplex PCR; TCRdb's copy has only in-frame clones and leaves some out. The sample records about 45,000 clones, approximately 88% being singletons. The sample in question was peripheral blood, obtained 28 days after the second AZD1222 dose. The source is an adult who received the AZD1222 COVID-19 vaccine.

The J gene is TRBJ2-6, the V gene TRBV19; D not resolved. The CDR3 is 18 amino acids. The germline V gene has CDR1 LNHDA and CDR2 SQIVND (reference sequence). Between the trimmed V and J ends, which lost 5 bases and 2 bases, there was a span of 19 bases. The chain's CDR3 is CASSLSVSQRTGANVLTF. CDR3 DNA sequence: TGTGCCAGTAGTCTAAGCGTTTCACAACGGACTGGGGCCAACGTCCTGACTTTC. The variable domain in full, completed from reference TRBV19 and TRBJ2-6, reads DGGITQSPKYLFRKEGQNVTLSCEQNLNHDAMYWYRQDPGQGLRLIYYSQIVNDFQKGDIAEGYSVSREKKESFPLTVTSAQKNPTAFYLCASSLSVSQRTGANVLTFGAGSRLTVL.

The V gene is TRBV18, the J gene TRBJ2-5; D gene unclear. The CDR3 runs 15 residues. Trimming left V 8 bases short and J 1 base short, with 17 bases between. Germline V gives CDR1 KGHSH, CDR2 LQKENI. The CDR3 sequence is CASQTGAAFQETQYF. Here the CDR3 DNA reads TGTGCCAGCCAAACGGGCGCTGCGTTCCAAGAGACCCAGTACTTC.

V gene TRBV5-1 combines with J gene TRBJ2-7; D is ambiguous. Trimming stripped 0 bases from V and 5 bases from J, with 9 bases between. This CDR3 comprises 13 residues. Per the germline V gene, CDR1 is SGHRS and CDR2 is YFSETQ. The CDR3 DNA reads as TGCGCCAGCAGCTTGGACGGTCCGAACGAGCAGTACTTC. Its translation is CASSLDGPNEQYF.

This chain links TRBV5-1 with TRBJ2-3, with D possibly called TRBD1 or TRBD2 (5 bases each). Per the germline V gene, CDR1 is SGHRS and CDR2 is YFSETQ. The CDR3 runs 16 residues. V lost 0 bases, J lost 0 bases, and 11 bases lay in between. CDR3 sequence (DNA): TGCGCCAGCAGCTTGGGGGGACGGGTTAGCACAGATACGCAGTATTTT. It specifies CASSLGGRVSTDTQYF.

The chain employs TRBV5-4 and TRBJ2-7, with D unresolved. The CDR3 has 14 residues. V was shortened by 0 bases and J by 0 bases, with 7 bases between the two germline ends. The germline CDR1 and CDR2 sequences are SGHNT and YYREEE (reference sequence). CDR3 sequence (DNA): TGTGCCAGCAGCTTGGACGGCCTCTCCTACGAGCAGTACTTC. It yields the protein CASSLDGLSYEQYF.

This clone has a single count. One end of the junction fails to match germline, which may point to a read error. This chain joins TRBV20-1 and TRBJ1-5; D not certain. This CDR3 spans 13 amino acids. Germline-derived CDR1 and CDR2 are DFQATT and SNEGSKA (reference sequence). The CDR3 sequence: CSASLYSDQPQHF. The CDR3 DNA sequence: TGCAGTGCTAGTCTATATAGCGATCAGCCCCAGCATTTT.

The V gene is TRBV27, the J gene TRBJ2-1; D might be TRBD1 (5 bases). The germline V and J ends were trimmed by 2 bases and 5 bases, with 13 bases remaining between them. CDR1 is MNHEY, CDR2 SMNVEV, per germline (reference sequence). This CDR3 spans 15 amino acids. This chain's CDR3 is CASSLKTAKNNEQFF. CDR3 nucleotides: TGTGCCAGCAGTTTAAAGACAGCAAAAAACAATGAGCAGTTCTTC.

CDR3 nucleotides: TGTGCCAGCAGCTTGTCAGGGACAGTGGCCGGGGAGCTGTTTTTT. It codes for CASSLSGTVAGELFF. This chain connects TRBV5-6 to TRBJ2-2; 7 bases are shared with TRBD1. The V gene's germline CDR1 is SGHDT and CDR2 YYEEEE. V gave up 1 base and J gave up 6 bases; unmatched junction bases: 6. CDR3 length: 15 residues.

CDR3 residues: CASSLVGRGWTNTGELFF. The CDR3, as DNA: TGCGCCAGCAGCTTGGTTGGCAGGGGGTGGACGAACACCGGGGAGCTGTTTTTT. V and J are TRBV5-1 and TRBJ2-2; 7 nucleotides match TRBD1. V was pared by 0 bases and J by 0 bases, with 8 bases of the junction left unmatched. There are 18 residues in the CDR3. Per the germline V gene, CDR1 is SGHRS and CDR2 is YFSETQ.

The V call is TRBV5-1, the J call TRBJ2-2, with 8 bases identical to TRBD1. Germline V CDR1 and CDR2: SGHRS, YFSETQ. This CDR3 region has 15 residues. The ends lost 3 bases at V and 6 bases at J; junction bases unmatched: 7. This chain's CDR3 is CASSWDRRLAGELFF. In DNA, the CDR3 is TGCGCCAGCAGCTGGGACAGGCGGTTGGCCGGGGAGCTGTTTTTT.

The rearrangement joins TRBV28 to TRBJ2-6; D is unclear. This CDR3 has 14 residues. Germline CDR1 is MDHEN and CDR2 is SYDVKM. V lost 6 bases and J 2 bases, leaving 8 bases between the germline ends. DNA for the CDR3: TGTGCCAGCAGGACGATAACTGGGGCCAACGTCCTGACTTTC. It translates to CASRTITGANVLTF.

The chain combines TRBV27 with TRBJ2-7; 9 bases line up with TRBD1. CDR3 length equals 17 residues. The germline CDR1 and CDR2 sequences are MNHEY and SMNVEV (reference sequence). Losses at the gene ends were 3 bases for V and 5 bases for J; bases not matched to a gene: 14. CDR3: CASSLSRTGAIRNEQYF. The CDR3 nucleotides read TGTGCCAGCAGTTTGAGCCGGACAGGGGCGATTCGAAACGAGCAGTACTTC.

The rearrangement links TRBV7-9 to TRBJ2-7, with 7 bases fitting TRBD1. The CDR3 loop spans 15 amino acids. V was clipped by 3 bases and J by 0 bases; unmatched bases: 5. The germline CDR1 and CDR2 sequences are SEHNR and FQNEAQ (reference sequence). In nucleotides, the CDR3 is TGTGCCAGCAGCTTCCAGGGGGTATACTCCTACGAGCAGTACTTC. Residues: CASSFQGVYSYEQYF.

The chain links TRBV2 to TRBJ2-7; D is unclear. Germline CDR1 reads SNHLY; CDR2 reads FYNNEI. V was trimmed by 1 base and J by 2 bases, leaving 9 bases between them. The CDR3 loop spans 14 amino acids. CDR3 residues: CASSEVRSTYEQYF. In DNA, the CDR3 is TGTGCCAGCAGTGAAGTTAGATCCACCTACGAGCAGTACTTC. Combining the CDR3 with reference TRBV2 and TRBJ2-7 gives the whole variable domain EPEVTQTPSHQVTQMGQEVILRCVPISNHLYFYWYRQILGQKVEFLVSFYNNEISEKSEIFDDQFSVERPDGSNFTLKIRSTKLEDSAMYFCASSEVRSTYEQYFGPGTRLTVT.

This clone was found once. The CDR3 sequence: CASSFLQGAGYEQYF. CDR3 nucleotide sequence: TGTGCCAGCAGTTTCCTCCAGGGGGCAGGCTACGAGCAGTACTTC. The chain uses TRBV28 and TRBJ2-7, with 8 bases identical to TRBD1. Germline CDR1 MDHEN, CDR2 SYDVKM. With 3 bases clipped from V and 3 bases from J, the junction kept 7 bases outside the gene matches. CDR3 size: 15 residues.

The rearrangement joins TRBV5-1 to TRBJ1-5, with D uncertain. The germline V gene encodes CDR1 SGHRS and CDR2 YFSETQ. The CDR3 sequence is 14 residues long. V lost 2 bases and J 3 bases, leaving 9 bases between the germline ends. The CDR3 here is CASSFGGDNQPQHF. CDR3 DNA sequence: TGCGCCAGCAGCTTCGGCGGGGACAATCAGCCCCAGCATTTT.